Here is one T cell receptor beta chain with its context. V dropped 1 base and J dropped 6 bases, with 10 bases sitting between them. This CDR3 comprises 13 residues. Looked up from germline, CDR1 is GTSNPN and CDR2 is SVGIG (reference sequence). The table came from immunoSEQ multiplex PCR; TCRdb's copy has only in-frame clones and leaves some out. This table holds roughly 2.5 million clones, around nine tenths found once. The data are from a study of shared clonotypes between healthy human individuals. The receptor was derived from a man between 18 and 35 years old in good health. The material sequenced was naive CD4+ T cells sorted from blood. Regarding subset: CD45RA+ positively selected. The chain combines TRBV30 with TRBJ2-1, with D perhaps TRBD1 (7 bases). The CDR3 nucleotides are TGTGCCTGGAGTGACAGGGGAGGCAATGAGCAGTTCTTC. Translated, it gives CAWSDRGGNEQFF.